The 20 T cell receptor beta chains presented below share a single source sample, sequenced in a study of blood T cell repertoires in COVID-19. Sequencing used immunoSEQ multiplex PCR; TCRdb keeps in-frame clones, though not all of them. The table has 250,000 or so clones, around 82% seen once. Sequencing was carried out using PBMCs or T cells enriched from blood (not recorded which). Source of these receptors: a man aged 45-60 years who had recovered from COVID-19.

The rearrangement joins TRBV6-5 to TRBJ2-3; TRBD1 might be the D (6 bases). The CDR3 is 14 amino acids. Trimming removed 7 bases from V and 4 bases from J, with 15 bases in between. Germline V lookup: CDR1 MNHEY, CDR2 SVGAGI. In nucleotides, the CDR3 is TGTGCCAGCAATCGTGCGAACAGGGCAGATACGCAGTATTTT. Translating gives CASNRANRADTQYF.

V gene TRBV18 combines with J gene TRBJ1-2, with 10 bases fitting TRBD1. The CDR3 length is 18 residues. Germline V CDR1 and CDR2: KGHSH, LQKENI. J gave up 7 bases and V 4 bases, and 18 bases lay outside the gene matches. CDR3 in DNA: TGTGCCAGCTCACTGAATCCCCAGACAGGGGGCGTTTCGGGTGGCTACACCTTC. It translates to CASSLNPQTGGVSGGYTF.

The chain recombines TRBV5-1 with TRBJ1-3; no clear D gene. Germline V gene sequence: CDR1 SGHRS, CDR2 YFSETQ. With 4 bases removed from V and 1 base from J, the gap between germline ends came to 15 bases. There are 16 residues in the CDR3. CDR3 sequence (DNA): TGCGCCAGCAGCCCGGACCTTCGAGGGTCTGGAAACACCATATATTTT. Translation: CASSPDLRGSGNTIYF. The complete variable domain, with remaining parts taken from reference TRBV5-1 and TRBJ1-3, reads KAGVTQTPRYLIKTRGQQVTLSCSPISGHRSVSWYQQTPGQGLQFLFEYFSETQRNKGNFPGRFSGRQFSNSRSEMNVSTLELGDSALYLCASSPDLRGSGNTIYFGEGSWLTVV.

This chain joins TRBV6-5 and TRBJ2-2; D gene ambiguous. The length of the CDR3 is 14 residues. Germline CDR1 MNHEY, CDR2 SVGAGI. V lost 5 bases, J lost 3 bases, and 10 bases lay in between. The DNA for the CDR3 is TGTGCCAGCAGTCTGAGGAGAGACACCGGGGAGCTGTTTTTT. Amino acids: CASSLRRDTGELFF.

This clone was seen at least ten times. The J gene is TRBJ1-3, the V gene TRBV5-1; 7 bases fit TRBD1. The V gene's germline CDR1 is SGHRS and CDR2 YFSETQ. The V segment lost 1 base and the J segment 0 bases; nucleotides outside the gene matches: 16. This CDR3 is built from 20 residues. The CDR3 DNA reads as TGCGCCAGCAGCTTGCGCGGGACAGCGATGCCTAGGCGCTCTGGAAACACCATATATTTT. This sequence encodes CASSLRGTAMPRRSGNTIYF.

The CDR3 sequence is CASSRNQGTNEKLFF. Here the CDR3 DNA reads TGTGCCAGCAGTCGTAACCAGGGGACTAATGAAAAACTGTTTTTT. The chain couples TRBV7-2 to TRBJ1-4, with D possibly TRBD1 on 6 matching bases. The CDR3 consists of 15 residues. The ends were cut back, 6 bases at V and 2 bases at J, with 13 bases in the middle. Germline lookup yields CDR1 SGHTA and CDR2 FQGNSA.

V usage is TRBV28 and J usage is TRBJ2-2; TRBD1 matches 9 bases. Germline V lookup: CDR1 MDHEN, CDR2 SYDVKM. V trimming: 8 bases; J trimming: 3 bases; junction bases outside the gene matches: 10. This CDR3 comprises 16 residues. The DNA of the CDR3 is TGTGCCAGCCGTGGGACAGGGACGAAAGACACCGGGGAGCTGTTTTTT. This encodes CASRGTGTKDTGELFF.

V is TRBV11-3 and J is TRBJ2-7; D may be TRBD2 (6 bases). Trimming stripped 0 bases from V and 2 bases from J, with 11 bases between. The germline gives CDR1 SGHNT, CDR2 YENEEA. The CDR3 covers 15 residues. The CDR3 DNA is TGTGCCAGCAGCTTAGAGGGCCTAGCGACCTACGAGCAGTACTTC. This encodes CASSLEGLATYEQYF.

For the CDR3, the DNA is TGTGCCAGTAGTGAAGCAGTGGGCAGGGCGAGTCAGCCCCAGCATTTT. Protein sequence: CASSEAVGRASQPQHF. The rearrangement joins TRBV19 to TRBJ1-5, with a tentative D call TRBD1 (5 bases). CDR1 and CDR2 from the germline V gene are LNHDA and SQIVND (reference sequence). There are 16 residues in the CDR3. V was clipped by 5 bases and J by 6 bases, with 20 bases between them. Drawing the rest from reference TRBV19 and TRBJ1-5, the complete variable domain is DGGITQSPKYLFRKEGQNVTLSCEQNLNHDAMYWYRQDPGQGLRLIYYSQIVNDFQKGDIAEGYSVSREKKESFPLTVTSAQKNPTAFYLCASSEAVGRASQPQHFGDGTRLSIL.

This sequence joins TRBV5-8 and TRBJ2-7, with D possibly TRBD1 on 6 matching bases. Germline CDR1 reads SGHTS; CDR2 reads YDEGEE. CDR3 length: 13 amino acids. V lost 4 bases, J lost 6 bases, and 14 bases lay in between. The CDR3 is CASSMTGKGEQYF. In DNA form, the CDR3 reads TGTGCCAGCAGCATGACAGGAAAGGGCGAGCAGTACTTC.

As for this clone: Different DNA sequences within this sample yield the same CDR3. CDR3 nucleotide sequence: TGTGCCACCAGTGCCGGGGTCGGCAATCAGCCCCAGCATTTT. Amino acid sequence: CATSAGVGNQPQHF. The chain employs TRBV24-1 and TRBJ1-5; D ambiguous. Germline-derived CDR1 and CDR2 are KGHDR and SFDVKD. Trimming left V 5 bases short and J 2 bases short, with 9 bases between. The CDR3 is made up of 14 amino acids.

The chain couples TRBV27 to TRBJ1-5; D gene uncertain. In germline, CDR1 is MNHEY, CDR2 SMNVEV (reference sequence). Between the trimmed V and J ends, which lost 5 bases and 6 bases, there was a span of 14 bases. The CDR3 is 14 amino acids. The CDR3 DNA is TGTGCCAGCAGTCGAATTGCCCCGGGTCAGCCCCAGCATTTT. Its protein product is CASSRIAPGQPQHF.

The chain couples TRBV9 to TRBJ1-1; 8 nucleotides agree with TRBD1. The J segment lost 1 base and the V segment lost 0 bases, leaving 2 bases of the junction unmatched. CDR1 and CDR2 (germline): SGDLS, YYNGEE. The CDR3 runs to 15 residues. The CDR3 sequence is CASSVDGQGNTEAFF. The CDR3 region has the DNA TGTGCCAGCAGCGTAGACGGACAGGGGAACACTGAAGCTTTCTTT.

The rearrangement links TRBV12-5 to TRBJ2-3; 7 bases match TRBD1. The V segment lost 1 base and the J segment 10 bases; nucleotides outside the gene matches: 17. Germline CDR1 is LGHNT and CDR2 is FRNRAP. CDR3 length: 17 amino acids. The CDR3 DNA follows: TGTGCTAGTGGTTTGGCTGGGACAGCCCACCCGTCTCTTTCGCAGTATTTT. This translates into CASGLAGTAHPSLSQYF.

The chain joins TRBV18 to TRBJ2-7; 7 bases line up with TRBD1. With V trimmed by 5 bases and J by 2 bases, 9 bases remained unmatched. CDR1 is KGHSH and CDR2 is LQKENI in the germline V gene. This CDR3 spans 15 amino acids. The CDR3 sequence is CASSSIRDSTYEQYF. The CDR3 DNA follows: TGTGCCAGCTCATCTATCCGGGACAGCACCTACGAGCAGTACTTC.

The chain employs TRBV15 and TRBJ1-5, with no clear D. The V end was cut by 0 bases, the J end by 6 bases, with 18 bases between. Germline V gives CDR1 LNHNV, CDR2 YYDKDF (reference sequence). There are 17 residues in the CDR3. The CDR3: CATSRDYATLATQPQHF. The CDR3 DNA follows: TGTGCCACCAGCAGAGATTACGCCACATTAGCAACTCAGCCCCAGCATTTT.

This clone was detected only a few times. The rearrangement uses TRBV6-5 and TRBJ1-3; D remains unclear. V lost 6 bases, J lost 5 bases, and 11 bases lay in between. This CDR3 has 13 amino acids. Germline lookup yields CDR1 MNHEY and CDR2 SVGAGI. This chain's CDR3 is CASRVPGRNTIYF. The CDR3 DNA is TGTGCCAGCAGGGTCCCCGGGAGAAACACCATATATTTT.

This clone came up a few times. V usage is TRBV18 and J usage is TRBJ2-1, with D possibly being TRBD2 (6 bases). Per germline, CDR1 KGHSH and CDR2 LQKENI. This CDR3 is built from 16 residues. The ends were cut back, 3 bases at V and 2 bases at J, with 14 bases in the middle. The chain's CDR3 is CASSPGGAGTYNEQFF. CDR3 nucleotides: TGTGCCAGCTCACCCGGCGGGGCAGGGACCTACAATGAGCAGTTCTTC.

The chain links TRBV11-2 to TRBJ1-3, with 9 bases matching TRBD1. The CDR3 sequence is 15 residues long. CDR1 and CDR2 from the germline V gene are SGHAT and FQNNGV. With V trimmed by 3 bases and J by 4 bases, 4 bases remained unmatched. The CDR3 nucleotides are TGTGCCAGCAGCTTTGACAGGGGGTCGGGAAACACCATATATTTT. As protein: CASSFDRGSGNTIYF.

V gene TRBV4-1 combines with J gene TRBJ1-5, with a tentative D call TRBD1 (6 bases). CDR1 is MGHRA, CDR2 YSYEKL, per germline. V was cut by 3 bases and J by 2 bases, with 14 bases left in between. This CDR3 comprises 16 residues. The CDR3 DNA is TGCGCCAGCAGCCACAGTGAAAGACAGGGCAATCAGCCCCAGCATTTT. This translates into CASSHSERQGNQPQHF.